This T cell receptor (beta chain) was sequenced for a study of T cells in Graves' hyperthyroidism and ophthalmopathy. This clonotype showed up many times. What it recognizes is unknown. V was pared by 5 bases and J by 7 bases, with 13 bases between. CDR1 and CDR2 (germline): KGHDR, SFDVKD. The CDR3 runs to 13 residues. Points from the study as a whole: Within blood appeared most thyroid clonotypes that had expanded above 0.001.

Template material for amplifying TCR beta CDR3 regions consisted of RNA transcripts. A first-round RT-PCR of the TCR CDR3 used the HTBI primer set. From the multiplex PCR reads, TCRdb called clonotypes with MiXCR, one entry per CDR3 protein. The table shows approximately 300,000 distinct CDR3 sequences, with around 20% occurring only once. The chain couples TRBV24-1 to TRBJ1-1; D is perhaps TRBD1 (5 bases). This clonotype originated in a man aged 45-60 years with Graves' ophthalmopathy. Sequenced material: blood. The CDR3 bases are TGTGCCACCAGTGTCTCGGGGGGTGGTGAAGCTTTCTTT. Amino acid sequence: CATSVSGGGEAFF.